This T cell receptor beta chain was identified during a study of T cells after yellow fever vaccination. The wider study: Some fractions had low cell numbers, and these were prepared with SMART-Seq v4 Ultra Low Input.

Overall study results and limits: Faster peaking, at day 5 versus 15, marked a secondary response that was weaker.

This clonotype came up a few times. Antigen unknown. TCRdb used MiXCR to reprocess the 5' RACE reads, holding one entry per CDR3 protein. The table has some 550,000 distinct CDR3 sequences, approximately 21% seen once. Germline loops: CDR1 SGHAT, CDR2 FQNNGV. The V gene lost 2 bases and the J gene lost 6 bases, with 11 bases spanning the gap. The CDR3 has 14 amino acids. The clonotype was recovered from a man between 25 and 39 years old who received the YFV17D yellow fever vaccine. The chain joins TRBV11-2 to TRBJ2-1; D is perhaps TRBD2 (6 bases). The sample consisted of PBMCs, taken 15 days after the yellow fever booster vaccination. The CDR3 region has the DNA TGTGCCAGCAGCTTACTAGCGATGGGCAATGAGCAGTTCTTC. Protein product: CASSLLAMGNEQFF. The full variable domain, in which reference TRBV11-2 and TRBJ2-1 provide the parts outside the CDR3, is EAGVAQSPRYKIIEKRQSVAFWCNPISGHATLYWYQQILGQGPKLLIQFQNNGVVDDSQLPKDRFSAERLKGVDSTLKIQPAKLEDSAVYLCASSLLAMGNEQFFGPGTRLTVL.